Presented here are 20 T cell receptor beta chains from one specimen sequenced in a study of siplizumab effects on memory and regulatory T cells. Clones were read by immunoSEQ multiplex PCR, and TCRdb kept only the in-frame ones, dropping some. Of around 68,000 clones in the sample, about 87% were seen once. The sequenced material came from Tregs sorted from blood. These receptor sequences come from a human donor in good health.

The chain employs TRBV30 and TRBJ1-5; D gene uncertain. Germline V lookup: CDR1 GTSNPN, CDR2 SVGIG (reference sequence). The CDR3 runs 13 residues. The ends were cut back, 1 base at V and 3 bases at J, with 7 bases in the middle. This chain's CDR3 is CAWSEQYNQPQHF. The CDR3 coding sequence is TGTGCCTGGAGTGAACAGTACAATCAGCCCCAGCATTTT.

V usage is TRBV2 and J usage is TRBJ2-5; 7 bases map to TRBD2. Trimming removed 6 bases from V and 4 bases from J; junction bases left unmatched: 2. From germline, CDR1 is SNHLY and CDR2 FYNNEI. This CDR3 region has 12 residues. The CDR3 sequence: CASSGLGETQYF. The CDR3 DNA sequence: TGTGCCAGCAGCGGACTAGGAGAGACCCAGTACTTC.

The chain employs TRBV6-6 and TRBJ2-3; D assignment may be TRBD1 or TRBD2 (6 bases each). Germline V gene sequence: CDR1 MNHNY, CDR2 SVGAGI (reference sequence). The CDR3 runs 14 residues. Trimming took 10 bases from V and 3 from J, leaving 17 bases between them. In DNA form, the CDR3 reads TGTGCCACCCATCTAGGGGGGCTGACAGATACGCAGTATTTT. This translates into CATHLGGLTDTQYF.

The V gene is TRBV7-6, the J gene TRBJ2-1; D gene unclear. The CDR3 totals 14 residues. V lost 4 bases to trimming and J lost 3 bases, with 10 bases between them. CDR1 and CDR2 (germline): SGHVS, FNYEAQ. Here the CDR3 reads CASSSATVYNEQFF. In DNA form, the CDR3 reads TGTGCCAGCAGCTCAGCGACGGTCTACAATGAGCAGTTCTTC.

The gene calls are TRBV7-9 and TRBJ1-4, with TRBD1 matching over 7 bases. The CDR3 length is 16 residues. Germline trimming cut 5 bases from V and 7 bases from J; bases unmatched to any gene: 13. Germline CDR1 reads SEHNR; CDR2 reads FQNEAQ (reference sequence). CDR3 nucleotide sequence: TGTGCCAGCAGCCGAGTACAGGGGCCGCCGGGTGAAAAACTGTTTTTT. Encoded protein: CASSRVQGPPGEKLFF. The full variable domain, with the rest looked up from reference TRBV7-9 and TRBJ1-4, is DTGVSQNPRHKITKRGQNVTFRCDPISEHNRLYWYRQTLGQGPEFLTYFQNEAQLEKSRLLSDRFSAERPKGSFSTLEIQRTEQGDSAMYLCASSRVQGPPGEKLFFGSGTQLSVL.

The genes are TRBV7-2 and TRBJ2-3; D gene uncertain. The CDR3 contains 12 residues. The V gene lost 0 bases and the J gene lost 6 bases, with 4 bases spanning the gap. Germline V lookup: CDR1 SGHTA, CDR2 FQGNSA. The CDR3 nucleotides read TGTGCCAGCAGCTTAGCACGGGATACGCAGTATTTT. Its translation is CASSLARDTQYF.

This clone was seen just once. The J gene is TRBJ2-1, the V gene TRBV5-6; no definite D call. Trimming took off 0 bases at V and 10 bases at J, with 5 bases between the two ends. This CDR3 region has 11 residues. The germline gives CDR1 SGHDT, CDR2 YYEEEE. CDR3: CASSLVQEQFF. CDR3 in DNA: TGTGCCAGCAGCTTGGTTCAGGAGCAGTTCTTC.

The sample holds a few counts of this clone. The rearrangement links TRBV7-9 to TRBJ2-2; possible D gene TRBD1, 6 bases. CDR3 length: 16 residues. The germline CDR1 and CDR2 sequences are SEHNR and FQNEAQ (reference sequence). Trimming left V 5 bases short and J 1 base short, with 14 bases between. CDR3 region: CASSTLGHWNTGELFF. CDR3 coding DNA: TGTGCCAGCAGCACATTGGGACATTGGAACACCGGGGAGCTGTTTTTT.

This chain links TRBV5-1 with TRBJ2-1; 15 nucleotides match TRBD2. V gave up 4 bases and J gave up 7 bases; unmatched junction bases: 12. The CDR3 spans 18 residues. Germline V gene lookup returns CDR1 SGHRS and CDR2 YFSETQ. The CDR3 loop is CASSPEYRTSGRGNEQFF. The CDR3 nucleotides are TGCGCCAGCAGCCCCGAATACAGGACTAGCGGGAGGGGGAATGAGCAGTTCTTC.

The V gene is TRBV4-2, the J gene TRBJ2-2; possible D gene TRBD1, 6 bases. This CDR3 comprises 17 residues. The germline gives CDR1 LGHNA, CDR2 YNFKEQ. Trimming took 0 bases from V and 2 from J, leaving 13 bases between them. This chain's CDR3 is CASSQDLSRGNTGELFF. The CDR3 region has the DNA TGTGCCAGCAGCCAAGATCTATCCAGGGGTAACACCGGGGAGCTGTTTTTT.

The chain combines TRBV5-1 with TRBJ1-2; a weak D match, TRBD1 (5 bases). Germline V gives CDR1 SGHRS, CDR2 YFSETQ. This CDR3 comprises 15 residues. V was pared by 0 bases and J by 8 bases, with 17 bases between. CDR3 bases: TGCGCCAGCAGCTTGGACGCGAAGGGGCTTCAGGGCTACACCTTC. It translates to CASSLDAKGLQGYTF.

This chain links TRBV30 with TRBJ1-2; no clear D. V gave up 0 bases and J gave up 3 bases, with 14 bases separating them. The CDR3 consists of 15 residues. The germline V gene encodes CDR1 GTSNPN and CDR2 SVGIG (reference sequence). CDR3 residues: CAWSVPGSAYYGYTF. CDR3 sequence (DNA): TGTGCCTGGAGTGTACCGGGATCCGCGTACTATGGCTACACCTTC.

The chain recombines TRBV6-5 with TRBJ2-1; TRBD2 matches 8 bases. Germline values: CDR1 MNHEY, CDR2 SVGAGI. The CDR3 extends over 15 amino acids. Trimming at V came to 5 bases and at J to 6 bases, leaving 9 bases not matched to a gene. CDR3 nucleotides: TGTGCCAGCAGTCCCAAGGGACTAGTAGGCAATGAGCAGTTCTTC. It is translated as CASSPKGLVGNEQFF.

The V call is TRBV20-1, the J call TRBJ2-1; no definite D call. Trimming stripped 7 bases from V and 8 bases from J, with 12 bases between. The V gene's germline CDR1 is DFQATT and CDR2 SNEGSKA (reference sequence). The CDR3 runs 11 residues. The CDR3 DNA reads as TGCAGTGTTCAGATAGTCGATGAGCAGTTCTTC. Translation gives CSVQIVDEQFF.

The rearrangement uses TRBV7-3 and TRBJ1-3; no firm D call. The CDR3 sequence is 13 residues long. The V gene's germline CDR1 is SGHTA and CDR2 FQGTGA. Between the trimmed V and J ends, which lost 5 bases and 4 bases, there was a span of 9 bases. This CDR3 is CASSPNSGNTIYF. The CDR3 DNA reads as TGTGCCAGCAGCCCAAACTCGGGAAACACCATATATTTT.

This clone was counted only a few times. As DNA, the CDR3 is TGCGCCAGCAGCATCAGCCAGAACACTGAAGCTTTCTTT. Translation: CASSISQNTEAFF. The chain uses TRBV5-1 and TRBJ1-1; D remains unclear. CDR3 length: 13 amino acids. Deletions cut 4 bases from V and 1 base from J, with 8 bases between. CDR1 SGHRS and CDR2 YFSETQ come from the germline V gene.

The chain uses TRBV6-6 and TRBJ1-5; D is uncertain. The germline V gene has CDR1 MNHNY and CDR2 SVGAGI (reference sequence). CDR3 length: 14 amino acids. V was trimmed by 10 bases and J by 2 bases, leaving 15 bases between them. For the CDR3, the DNA is TGTGCCACCAGCCAGGAAGCTGGCAATCAGCCCCAGCATTTT. It translates to CATSQEAGNQPQHF.

This rearrangement joins TRBV29-1 to TRBJ2-1; 11 nucleotides line up with TRBD1. The CDR3 runs 13 residues. The germline V gene has CDR1 SQVTM and CDR2 ANQGSEA. V was pared by 5 bases and J by 10 bases, with 7 bases of the junction left unmatched. CDR3: CSVYKGQGEEQFF. Here the CDR3 DNA reads TGCAGCGTTTATAAGGGACAGGGGGAAGAGCAGTTCTTC.

The chain joins TRBV7-2 to TRBJ2-1; TRBD2 agrees at 7 bases. Germline V CDR1 and CDR2: SGHTA, FQGNSA. The CDR3 length is 16 residues. The V segment lost 5 bases and the J segment 7 bases; nucleotides outside the gene matches: 14. CDR3 region: CASSPNLSGTLNEQFF. In nucleotides, the CDR3 is TGTGCCAGCAGCCCAAATTTAAGCGGGACTCTTAATGAGCAGTTCTTC.

The CDR3 DNA is TGCGCCAGCAGCGAGAAAGACAGGGGGCTCTCCTACGAGCAGTACTTC. Translated: CASSEKDRGLSYEQYF. The chain joins TRBV5-1 to TRBJ2-7, with 10 positions matching TRBD1. The germline V gene has CDR1 SGHRS and CDR2 YFSETQ. The CDR3 has 16 amino acids. J was trimmed by 0 bases and V by 4 bases; bases with no gene match: 7. The full variable domain, completed using reference TRBV5-1 and TRBJ2-7, is KAGVTQTPRYLIKTRGQQVTLSCSPISGHRSVSWYQQTPGQGLQFLFEYFSETQRNKGNFPGRFSGRQFSNSRSEMNVSTLELGDSALYLCASSEKDRGLSYEQYFGPGTRLTVT.